This passage covers 23 T cell receptor beta chains from one sample sequenced in a study of blood T cell repertoires in COVID-19. The repertoire was sequenced with immunoSEQ multiplex PCR; TCRdb's copy has only in-frame clones and lacks some. The table has approximately 160,000 clones, 75% to 85% seen once. Sequencing was done on a sample of peripheral blood. These receptors were collected from a human donor in a cohort sampled during active COVID-19.

The chain employs TRBV5-1 and TRBJ2-1; 8 bases map to TRBD2. CDR1 SGHRS and CDR2 YFSETQ come from the germline V gene. Trimming took 4 bases from V and 6 from J; bases not matched to a gene: 9. The CDR3 runs to 15 residues. This CDR3 reads CASSHGLAVRNEQFF. CDR3 DNA sequence: TGCGCCAGCAGCCATGGACTAGCAGTCCGCAATGAGCAGTTCTTC.

This clone was counted between two and nine times. This chain links TRBV2 with TRBJ1-1; D uncertain. The V end was cut by 8 bases, the J end by 6 bases, with 7 bases between. This CDR3 contains 10 residues. Germline loops: CDR1 SNHLY, CDR2 FYNNEI. The CDR3 nucleotides read TGTGCCAGCGCGGGCCCTGAAGCTTTCTTT. This encodes CASAGPEAFF.

The gene calls are TRBV6-5 and TRBJ2-1; D may be TRBD2 (6 bases). Germline CDR1 reads MNHEY; CDR2 reads SVGAGI. V was shortened by 6 bases and J by 2 bases, with 8 bases between the two germline ends. This CDR3 has 13 residues. The CDR3 DNA is TGTGCCAGCAGACGGGAGACCTACAATGAGCAGTTCTTC. Protein product: CASRRETYNEQFF.

The chain combines TRBV5-8 with TRBJ1-3; D ambiguous. V was trimmed by 2 bases and J by 0 bases, leaving 12 bases between them. Germline CDR1 and CDR2: SGHTS and YDEGEE. This CDR3 contains 16 residues. In nucleotides, the CDR3 is TGTGCCAGCAGCTTAAAAGGCGGCAACTCTGGAAACACCATATATTTT. It yields the protein CASSLKGGNSGNTIYF.

The chain uses TRBV18 and TRBJ2-7; 8 positions agree with TRBD1. V shed 3 bases, J shed 6 bases, and the junction held 7 bases outside the gene matches. Looked up from germline, CDR1 is KGHSH and CDR2 is LQKENI. This CDR3 region has 14 residues. CDR3 coding DNA: TGTGCCAGCTCACCCGGGACAGGCACCGCCGAGCAGTACTTC. Translating it yields CASSPGTGTAEQYF. The full variable domain, in which reference TRBV18 and TRBJ2-7 provide the parts outside the CDR3, is NAGVMQNPRHLVRRRGQEARLRCSPMKGHSHVYWYRQLPEEGLKFMVYLQKENIIDESGMPKERFSAEFPKEGPSILRIQQVVRGDSAAYFCASSPGTGTAEQYFGPGTRLTVT.

The CDR3 loop reads CASSPPFGGETQYF. CDR3 nucleotide sequence: TGCGCCAGCAGCCCACCTTTTGGGGGGGAGACCCAGTACTTC. The V and J genes are TRBV5-1 and TRBJ2-5, with D maybe TRBD2 (6 bases). The CDR3 totals 14 residues. In germline, CDR1 is SGHRS, CDR2 YFSETQ. The V and J ends lost 4 bases and 5 bases respectively, with 15 bases between them. The whole variable domain, remainder taken from reference TRBV5-1 and TRBJ2-5, is KAGVTQTPRYLIKTRGQQVTLSCSPISGHRSVSWYQQTPGQGLQFLFEYFSETQRNKGNFPGRFSGRQFSNSRSEMNVSTLELGDSALYLCASSPPFGGETQYFGPGTRLLVL.

The chain couples TRBV5-1 to TRBJ2-3; TRBD2 matches 10 bases. V dropped 4 bases and J dropped 1; count of bases not matched to a gene: 3. The CDR3 totals 15 residues. Germline-derived CDR1 and CDR2 are SGHRS and YFSETQ. The CDR3 region has the DNA TGCGCCAGCAGCCGCCTAGCGGGGGGCACAGATACGCAGTATTTT. It is translated as CASSRLAGGTDTQYF. The full variable domain, with the rest looked up from reference TRBV5-1 and TRBJ2-3, is KAGVTQTPRYLIKTRGQQVTLSCSPISGHRSVSWYQQTPGQGLQFLFEYFSETQRNKGNFPGRFSGRQFSNSRSEMNVSTLELGDSALYLCASSRLAGGTDTQYFGPGTRLTVL.

DNA for the CDR3: TGTGCCAGCAGCCCCCCGGGACTAGCGGGAGGGGGCTACAATGAGCAGTTCTTC. Translated, it gives CASSPPGLAGGGYNEQFF. The chain has TRBV11-3 and TRBJ2-1; 16 nucleotides match TRBD2. This CDR3 region has 18 residues. V trimming: 5 bases; J trimming: 3 bases; junction bases outside the gene matches: 7. Germline V gene data show CDR1 as SGHNT and CDR2 as YENEEA.

V usage is TRBV19 and J usage is TRBJ1-2, with D possibly matching TRBD1 (5 bases). CDR3 length: 13 residues. Trimming took off 7 bases at V and 7 bases at J, with 16 bases between the two ends. The germline gives CDR1 LNHDA, CDR2 SQIVND (reference sequence). The CDR3 here is CASTSAGGVGYTF. The CDR3 DNA reads as TGTGCCAGTACCTCCGCCGGGGGGGTTGGCTACACCTTC.

This chain uses TRBV4-1 with TRBJ2-7; 11 bases are shared with TRBD1. Germline V gives CDR1 MGHRA, CDR2 YSYEKL. This CDR3 is 16 amino acids long. J was trimmed by 2 bases and V by 1 base; bases with no gene match: 4. The CDR3 region has the DNA TGCGCCAGCAGCCAAGGGACAGGGGGCAATCCCTACGAGCAGTACTTC. Encoded protein: CASSQGTGGNPYEQYF.

The rearrangement uses TRBV3-1 (or the pseudogene TRBV3-2) and TRBJ2-1; D is perhaps TRBD1 (6 bases). From germline, CDR1 is LGHDT and CDR2 YNNKEL (reference sequence). V dropped 0 bases and J dropped 8 bases, with 17 bases sitting between them. This CDR3 is built from 16 residues. Here the CDR3 reads CASSQDQGFGIYEQFF. The DNA for the CDR3 is TGTGCCAGCAGCCAAGATCAGGGGTTTGGTATTTATGAGCAGTTCTTC.

The chain uses TRBV7-2 and TRBJ1-1; D is unresolved. The CDR3 runs 14 residues. Deletions cut 6 bases from V and 0 bases from J, with 11 bases between. Germline V gene sequence: CDR1 SGHTA, CDR2 FQGNSA. This CDR3 reads CASRRESMNTEAFF. The DNA for the CDR3 is TGTGCCAGCAGACGGGAGTCCATGAACACTGAAGCTTTCTTT.

The gene calls are TRBV2 and TRBJ1-4; 7 bases align to TRBD1. The J segment lost 0 bases and the V segment lost 6 bases, leaving 4 bases of the junction unmatched. CDR1 and CDR2 from the germline V gene are SNHLY and FYNNEI. The CDR3 is 15 residues long. The CDR3 nucleotides are TGTGCCAGCAGGCGACAGGGTTCAACTAATGAAAAACTGTTTTTT. The encoded protein is CASRRQGSTNEKLFF.

This CDR3 reads CASSQDGEGMNTEAFF. For the CDR3, the DNA is TGCGCCAGCAGCCAAGATGGAGAGGGAATGAACACTGAAGCTTTCTTT. The chain carries TRBV4-1 and TRBJ1-1, with D unclear. The V end lost 0 bases, the J end lost 0 bases, and 11 bases lay between the germline ends. Looked up from germline, CDR1 is MGHRA and CDR2 is YSYEKL. The CDR3 contains 16 residues.

The V and J genes are TRBV30 and TRBJ1-1; perhaps TRBD1 as D (5 bases). CDR1 and CDR2 (germline): GTSNPN, SVGIG (reference sequence). With 3 bases removed from V and 1 base from J, the gap between germline ends came to 9 bases. The CDR3 covers 13 residues. The CDR3 loop reads CAWRGTANTEAFF. The CDR3 bases are TGTGCCTGGAGGGGGACTGCGAACACTGAAGCTTTCTTT.

V gene TRBV5-6 combines with J gene TRBJ2-7, with TRBD2 matching over 8 bases. The CDR3 has 16 residues. The trim removed 2 bases at V and 2 bases at J, leaving 9 bases unmatched. Per germline, CDR1 SGHDT and CDR2 YYEEEE. The DNA of the CDR3 is TGTGCCAGCAGCTTCCCGGGACTAGGACCTCCCTACGAGCAGTACTTC. It is translated as CASSFPGLGPPYEQYF.

This clone was observed a handful of times. The chain uses TRBV7-8 and TRBJ2-1; D is undetermined. Trimming took off 2 bases at V and 4 bases at J, with 12 bases between the two ends. CDR1 is SGHVS and CDR2 is FQNEAQ in the germline V gene. This CDR3 is built from 15 residues. The CDR3 loop is CASSLISPVYNEQFF. The CDR3 region has the DNA TGTGCCAGCAGCTTAATTTCTCCTGTGTACAATGAGCAGTTCTTC.

The V gene is TRBV6-1, the J gene TRBJ1-5; perhaps TRBD1 as D (6 bases). V shed 3 bases and J shed 6 bases, with 12 bases lying between them. This CDR3 is built from 14 residues. Germline lookup yields CDR1 MNHNS and CDR2 SASEGT. CDR3 region: CASSDSTGGQPQHF. The CDR3 DNA is TGTGCCAGCAGTGATTCGACAGGTGGTCAGCCCCAGCATTTT.

The chain couples TRBV7-2 to TRBJ1-2; D unclear. The CDR3 contains 16 residues. V shed 5 bases and J shed 0 bases, with 16 bases lying between them. Per germline, CDR1 SGHTA and CDR2 FQGNSA. CDR3: CASSDWSRGANYGYTF. CDR3 bases: TGTGCCAGCAGCGACTGGTCCCGAGGAGCTAACTATGGCTACACCTTC.

V usage is TRBV7-9 and J usage is TRBJ1-1; TRBD1 matches 8 bases. From germline, CDR1 is SEHNR and CDR2 FQNEAQ (reference sequence). With 5 bases clipped from V and 5 bases from J, the junction kept 10 bases outside the gene matches. The CDR3 is made up of 15 amino acids. The CDR3 is CASSIEQGALTEAFF. CDR3 DNA sequence: TGTGCCAGCAGCATCGAGCAGGGGGCGCTGACTGAAGCTTTCTTT.

J is TRBJ1-4 and V is TRBV27, with D possibly being TRBD1 (5 bases). Germline CDR1 is MNHEY and CDR2 is SMNVEV (reference sequence). This CDR3 is built from 14 residues. V dropped 3 bases and J dropped 5 bases, with 10 bases sitting between them. CDR3 amino acids: CASSFRGLNEKLFF. In DNA form, the CDR3 reads TGTGCCAGCAGTTTTAGGGGTCTGAATGAAAAACTGTTTTTT.

This chain uses TRBV7-2 with TRBJ1-2; TRBD1 matches at 7 bases. The J segment lost 3 bases and the V segment lost 5 bases, leaving 12 bases of the junction unmatched. The CDR3 is 16 residues long. Germline V gene sequence: CDR1 SGHTA, CDR2 FQGNSA. Here the CDR3 DNA reads TGTGCCAGCAGCCCGTTAGGGGGCAGCCTGGACTATGGCTACACCTTC. Encoded protein: CASSPLGGSLDYGYTF.

The J gene is TRBJ1-4, the V gene TRBV10-2; 8 positions match TRBD1. Trimming cost V 3 bases and J 7 bases; bases outside gene matches: 4. The CDR3 loop spans 14 amino acids. CDR1 is WSHSY and CDR2 is SAAADI in the germline V gene. CDR3 bases: TGCGCCAGCAGTGAAACAGGGGGAGGTGAAAAACTGTTTTTT. Amino acids: CASSETGGGEKLFF.